This T cell receptor (beta chain) appears in the sequencing data of a study of CD8 T cells in ankylosing spondylitis. In making TCR beta libraries, quantitative 5'-RACE with molecular barcodes was used. TCRdb re-analysed the 5' RACE reads in MiXCR, keeping a single row per CDR3 protein. The sample records 300,000 to 350,000 distinct CDR3 sequences, under 25% being singletons. Germline V gene lookup returns CDR1 MNHEY and CDR2 SVGEGT. Trimming cost V 8 bases and J 0 bases; bases outside gene matches: 1. CDR3 length: 12 amino acids. Regarding the study as a whole: Disease-linked clones displayed a CD8+ phenotype and appeared relatively rarely in peripheral blood.

This clonotype was found a few times. The antigen is not known. V is TRBV6-2 or TRBV6-3 and J is TRBJ2-7, with 7 bases that match TRBD2. The sample comprised blood, either unsorted or a sorted T cell fraction (not recorded which). The receptor was derived from a female donor with ankylosing spondylitis or in good health (not recorded which). The CDR3 sequence is CASRLASYEQYF. The CDR3 coding sequence is TGTGCCAGCCGACTAGCCTCCTACGAGCAGTACTTC.